Below, one TCR beta chain is given with its context. This clone was picked up a small number of times. Its antigen is not yet known. Base qualities are not provided; no much larger clone lies one nucleotide away. The data were obtained in a study of vaccination effects on CD4 cells after COVID-19 (dated by TCRdb to the early 2020s). Broadly, across the study: Participants received two doses of either the BNT162b2 or the mRNA-1273 mRNA SARS-CoV-2 vaccine. In the study, cultures from other donors were sequenced using the Oncomine TCR Beta short-read assay on an Illumina iSeq 100. A total of 10 COVID-19 convalescent patients and a handful of SARS-CoV-2-naive healthy vaccine recipients were included in the full study. SARS-CoV-2 spike-specific CD4+ TCR repertoires were compared before and after mRNA vaccination in COVID-19 convalescent patients and in infection-naive vaccine recipients.

Taken from cysteine to phenylalanine, the CDR3 has 15 residues. Here the CDR3 DNA is all that survives: 45 bases in frame from base 1. Trimming costs V 0 bases and J 12 bases, and their ends lie 18 bases apart. CDR1 and CDR2 were assigned from the germline V gene as MGHRA and YSYEKL. The library was prepared using the immunoSEQ multiplex PCR assay. DNA from the CD4+ T cells that had been cultured and isolated underwent TCR beta CDR3 sequencing. The paper's processing steps were these. Non-productive TCR sequences were removed and reads were trimmed to the CDR3 region, keeping CDR3s of at least 7 amino acids. Antigen-specific clonotypes were identified using the MANAFEST web app by comparison of expansion in peptide wells against reference cultures. To be called positive, a clone needed expansion at FDR<0.05 compared with the reference and with all other wells, an odds ratio greater than 5, and a frequency greater than 0.1% in two replicate wells. A clonotype was called cross-reactive if it was significantly expanded both in SARS-CoV-2 spike wells and in at least one common cold coronavirus spike condition. CDR3 similarity was assessed by Levenshtein distance with the stringdist R package, and unrooted trees were built with ape in R 3.6.1. The clones in this table, taken by TCRdb from immuneACCESS, are in-frame only. Not every clone is retained; where verified, under half of the shortfall comes from an unresolved V gene, and the cause of the rest is unknown. V, J and clone size reflect that table, while D and trimming were determined from the DNA. The sample table records nearly 35,000 clones; around 73% of these occur just once. The ten largest clones add up to roughly 30% of the sample.

In the ViraFEST assay, PBMC were stimulated with viral peptide pools, and antigen-specific CD4+ T cell clonotypes were then identified by expansion using TCR sequencing. After about 9 days of culture, CD4+ T cells were isolated with the EasySep CD4+ T cell isolation kit. None of the healthy vaccine recipients had a prior SARS-CoV-2 infection, which was confirmed by nucleocapsid antibody tests that came back negative both before and after vaccination. Each well held some 1.9 million PBMC cultured in IMDM containing roughly 4.9% human AB serum, 9 to 10 IU/ml IL-2 and gentamicin, along with 8 to 10 ug/ml peptides. Half of the culture medium was replaced with fresh IL-2-containing medium on days 3 and 7. Each peptide stimulation condition was cultured in triplicate wells unless otherwise noted. PBMC were separated from whole blood using Ficoll-Paque Plus gradient centrifugation and were then either cryopreserved at -140C or used fresh. The overlapping peptide pools covered the spike proteins of SARS-CoV-2 as well as those of the common cold coronaviruses HCoV-NL63, HCoV-OC43 and HCoV-229E. Genomic DNA was extracted from cultured CD4+ T cells with the QIAamp micro DNA kit.

On the study overall, not on this receptor specifically: At late post-vaccination timepoints, both infection-induced and vaccine-induced clones showed marked clonal contraction, consistent with waning T cell responses. The study was limited by a small number of convalescent patients and lacked early post-infection timepoints. In healthy vaccine recipients, vaccine-induced clones were almost all SARS-CoV-2 mono-reactive, with only 1 of 255 cross-reactive with common cold coronaviruses.

The source was CD4+ T cells from PBMCs cultured with HCoV-OC43 spike peptides, collected before COVID-19 vaccination. The meaning of the sample's cell subset or site label: HCoV-OC43 spike overlapping peptide pool stimulation. In this chain, TRBV4-1 is recombined with TRBJ2-1; the D segment might be TRBD1 or TRBD2, since each matches 5 bases. The clonotype comes from a human donor who received a COVID-19 vaccine. The CDR3 is CASSQEGTVEGRQFF. The nucleotide sequence is given as TGCGCCAGCAGCCAAGAAGGGACGGTAGAAGGGCGGCAGTTCTTC.